The next 23 T cell receptor beta chains were all read from a single sample in a study of T cells in Graves' hyperthyroidism and ophthalmopathy. The CDR3 regions of TCR beta were amplified from RNA transcripts. The HTBI set primed first-round TCR CDR3 RT-PCR. TCRdb recomputed calls from the multiplex PCR reads with MiXCR, one row per CDR3 protein. The sample lists around 600,000 distinct CDR3 sequences, roughly 15% occurring once. The sequenced sample consisted of blood. The receptors were sampled from a woman in her forties or fifties with Graves' ophthalmopathy.

The genes are TRBV2 and TRBJ1-2; TRBD1 aligns across 8 bases. The V segment lost 8 bases and the J segment 8 bases; nucleotides outside the gene matches: 7. The CDR3 totals 12 residues. The germline CDR1 and CDR2 sequences are SNHLY and FYNNEI. CDR3 DNA sequence: TGTGCCAGCGCTTACGGGACAGGCGGCTACACCTTC. This codes for CASAYGTGGYTF.

This clonotype was seen at least ten times. The chain carries TRBV15 and TRBJ1-1, with D uncertain. Trimming removed 5 bases at V and 3 bases at J, with 10 bases between. The CDR3 has 13 amino acids. The germline gives CDR1 LNHNV, CDR2 YYDKDF (reference sequence). As DNA, the CDR3 is TGTGCCACCAGCCCGGGTTTGGACACTGAAGCTTTCTTT. This encodes CATSPGLDTEAFF.

This clonotype has more than one count but fewer than ten. At one of its ends the junction is not consistent with the germline gene, which may arise from a read error. The V gene is TRBV3-1, the J gene TRBJ2-5; 7 bases are shared with TRBD2. CDR1 LGHDT and CDR2 YNNKEL come from the germline V gene (reference sequence). CDR3 length equals 16 residues. CDR3 protein: CASSQESLAAQVTQYF. CDR3 coding DNA: TGTGCCAGCAGCCAAGAGTCTCTAGCGGCCCAAGTGACCCAGTACTTC.

This clonotype was counted many times. The rearrangement joins TRBV20-1 to TRBJ2-3, with a tentative D call TRBD1 (5 bases). This CDR3 contains 12 residues. Trimming took off 5 bases at V and 4 bases at J, with 10 bases between the two ends. CDR1 and CDR2 from the germline V gene are DFQATT and SNEGSKA (reference sequence). CDR3 protein: CSASKQADTQYF. The CDR3 DNA follows: TGCAGTGCTTCAAAACAGGCAGATACGCAGTATTTT.

This clonotype was observed at least ten times. The chain has TRBV7-2 and TRBJ2-4; 8 nucleotides match TRBD2. This CDR3 contains 15 residues. Germline V lookup: CDR1 SGHTA, CDR2 FQGNSA. The trim removed 6 bases at V and 8 bases at J, leaving 12 bases unmatched. The DNA for the CDR3 is TGTGCCAGCAGTCGGGGGGGGGCGGAAGCGGACATTCAGTACTTC. Its protein is CASSRGGAEADIQYF.

The V call is TRBV7-3, the J call TRBJ2-2, with 9 nucleotides matching TRBD2. This CDR3 has 17 residues. Germline CDR1 is SGHTA and CDR2 is FQGTGA. Germline trimming cut 5 bases from V and 4 bases from J; bases unmatched to any gene: 11. Here the CDR3 DNA reads TGTGCCAGCAGCCCGACTAATAGCGGGAGACGCACCGGGGAGCTGTTTTTT. Protein: CASSPTNSGRRTGELFF. Full variable domain (missing parts from reference TRBV7-3 and TRBJ2-2): GAGVSQTPSNKVTEKGKYVELRCDPISGHTALYWYRQSLGQGPEFLIYFQGTGAADDSGLPNDRFFAVRPEGSVSTLKIQRTERGDSAVYLCASSPTNSGRRTGELFFGEGSRLTVL.

The V call is TRBV4-3, the J call TRBJ2-1; 7 bases match TRBD2. The CDR3 has 15 amino acids. After removal of 1 base from V and 7 bases from J, the junction contained 7 bases not matched to a gene. The V gene's germline CDR1 is LGHNA and CDR2 YSLEER. This chain's CDR3 is CASSQAAGDGNEQFF. The CDR3 bases are TGCGCCAGCAGCCAAGCGGCGGGAGATGGTAATGAGCAGTTCTTC.

The sample holds a few counts of this clonotype. This chain joins TRBV3-1 and TRBJ1-3; tentative D call: TRBD1 (6 bases). CDR3 size: 14 residues. Trimming took off 1 base at V and 3 bases at J, with 7 bases between the two ends. Germline CDR1 reads LGHDT; CDR2 reads YNNKEL (reference sequence). The chain's CDR3 is CASSQGQVGNTIYF. CDR3 sequence (DNA): TGTGCCAGCAGCCAAGGACAGGTTGGAAACACCATATATTTT.

This clonotype has a count of ten or more. The gene calls are TRBV2 and TRBJ2-1; 7 bases map to TRBD1. The CDR3 consists of 15 residues. Germline CDR1 SNHLY, CDR2 FYNNEI. Trimming cost V 9 bases and J 4 bases; bases outside gene matches: 12. Written as DNA, the CDR3 is TGTGCCAGTGGACAGGAGCAGGGCGTTTACAATGAGCAGTTCTTC. Translation gives CASGQEQGVYNEQFF.

This clonotype was counted between two and nine times. The rearrangement uses TRBV12-3 or TRBV12-4 and TRBJ1-4, with D possibly being TRBD1 (5 bases). Between the trimmed V and J ends, which lost 3 bases and 6 bases, there was a span of 20 bases. The CDR3 length is 17 residues. CDR3 loop: CASSFESMVGTDEKLFF. In DNA, the CDR3 is TGTGCCAGCAGTTTTGAGTCGATGGTAGGGACTGATGAAAAACTGTTTTTT.

This clonotype was found many times. The rearrangement uses TRBV28 and TRBJ1-3; possible D gene TRBD1, 6 bases. The ends were cut back, 5 bases at V and 2 bases at J, with 10 bases in the middle. The CDR3 contains 14 residues. Germline V lookup: CDR1 MDHEN, CDR2 SYDVKM. The CDR3: CASSNSGAGNTIYF. DNA for the CDR3: TGTGCCAGCAGTAACTCAGGGGCTGGAAACACCATATATTTT. Together with reference TRBV28 and TRBJ1-3, the CDR3 gives the full variable domain: DVKVTQSSRYLVKRTGEKVFLECVQDMDHENMFWYRQDPGLGLRLIYFSYDVKMKEKGDIPEGYSVSREKKERFSLILESASTNQTSMYLCASSNSGAGNTIYFGEGSWLTVV.

This clonotype was recorded many times. The V gene is TRBV28, the J gene TRBJ1-2, with TRBD1 matching over 9 bases. The V gene end was trimmed by 3 bases and the J gene end by 4 bases; junction bases not matched to a gene: 3. Germline V lookup: CDR1 MDHEN, CDR2 SYDVKM. The CDR3 is made up of 14 amino acids. The CDR3 protein is CASSLYRGLYGYTF. The CDR3 DNA sequence: TGTGCCAGCAGTTTGTACAGGGGGCTCTATGGCTACACCTTC.

This clonotype was counted only a few times. The chain recombines TRBV9 with TRBJ1-1; D is unclear. The germline gives CDR1 SGDLS, CDR2 YYNGEE. CDR3 length: 15 residues. The ends were cut back, 4 bases at V and 1 base at J, with 14 bases in the middle. The CDR3 loop reads CASSSWSGTNTEAFF. In DNA form, the CDR3 reads TGTGCCAGCAGCTCCTGGTCAGGTACGAACACTGAAGCTTTCTTT.

This clonotype was picked up many times. This chain uses TRBV18 with TRBJ2-2, with D perhaps being TRBD1 or TRBD2 (6 bases each). The CDR3 has 15 amino acids. Germline CDR1 reads KGHSH; CDR2 reads LQKENI. The germline V and J ends were trimmed by 1 base and 6 bases, with 12 bases remaining between them. The CDR3 loop is CASSPRDRRAGELFF. For the CDR3, the DNA is TGTGCCAGCTCACCACGCGACAGGAGGGCCGGGGAGCTGTTTTTT.

This clonotype showed up many times. The chain employs TRBV20-1 and TRBJ2-7; 10 bases agree with TRBD1. CDR1 and CDR2 (germline): DFQATT, SNEGSKA (reference sequence). J was trimmed by 1 base and V by 6 bases; bases with no gene match: 9. The CDR3 loop spans 15 amino acids. The CDR3 coding sequence is TGCAGTGCCCCCGGGACAGGGGACGGGTCCTACGAGCAGTACTTC. Residues: CSAPGTGDGSYEQYF.

This clonotype was seen more than once but under ten times. The chain couples TRBV5-5 to TRBJ2-7, with TRBD1 identical over 7 bases. Per germline, CDR1 SGHKS and CDR2 YYEKEE (reference sequence). With 5 bases clipped from V and 7 bases from J, the junction kept 12 bases outside the gene matches. The CDR3 is 14 residues long. This CDR3 reads CASRFGTALREQYF. For the CDR3, the DNA is TGTGCCAGCAGATTCGGGACAGCCTTGAGAGAGCAGTACTTC.

This clonotype was seen many times. The CDR3 coding sequence is TGTGCCAGCAGTTTAGCGCTCCTCGGGAGGGCCAAGGATGAGCAGTTCTTC. Translating it yields CASSLALLGRAKDEQFF. The chain links TRBV12-3 or TRBV12-4 to TRBJ2-1; 8 positions agree with TRBD2. The CDR3 runs to 17 residues. Trimming removed 0 bases from V and 8 bases from J; junction bases left unmatched: 12.

This clonotype occurred many times. V is TRBV19 and J is TRBJ1-1; D call uncertain. Germline loops: CDR1 LNHDA, CDR2 SQIVND (reference sequence). The CDR3 extends over 13 amino acids. The ends were cut back, 2 bases at V and 3 bases at J, with 7 bases in the middle. Here the CDR3 DNA reads TGTGCCAGTAGTATAAGGAGGGACACTGAAGCTTTCTTT. It codes for CASSIRRDTEAFF.

This clonotype showed up just a few times. The chain recombines TRBV19 with TRBJ1-5; 10 positions agree with TRBD1. Germline assignment: CDR1 LNHDA and CDR2 SQIVND (reference sequence). This CDR3 contains 14 residues. J gave up 8 bases and V 2 bases, and 3 bases lay outside the gene matches. The CDR3 reads CASSIWDRGEPQHF. DNA of the CDR3: TGTGCCAGTAGTATATGGGACAGGGGTGAGCCCCAGCATTTT.

This clonotype was recorded at least ten times. The chain recombines TRBV19 with TRBJ1-1; unclear D gene. Per the germline V gene, CDR1 is LNHDA and CDR2 is SQIVND (reference sequence). V lost 9 bases to trimming and J lost 0 bases, with 17 bases between them. The CDR3 is 15 amino acids. CDR3 amino acids: CASKARERMNTEAFF. The CDR3 region has the DNA TGTGCCAGCAAGGCCCGCGAGAGGATGAACACTGAAGCTTTCTTT.

The genes are TRBV18 and TRBJ2-1, with 9 bases matching TRBD2. The germline gives CDR1 KGHSH, CDR2 LQKENI. The CDR3 spans 16 residues. The V and J ends lost 2 bases and 8 bases, in that order; junction bases with no gene match: 10. CDR3 residues: CASSPEMASGIDEQFF. Here the CDR3 DNA reads TGTGCCAGCTCACCAGAAATGGCTAGCGGGATCGATGAGCAGTTCTTC.

V and J are TRBV11-2 and TRBJ2-1; the match to TRBD2 covers 8 bases. Germline V gene data show CDR1 as SGHAT and CDR2 as FQNNGV. There are 15 residues in the CDR3. The trim removed 5 bases at V and 3 bases at J, leaving 6 bases unmatched. CDR3 bases: TGTGCCAGCAGCCGGGAGGGGGATTTCTACAATGAGCAGTTCTTC. Its translation is CASSREGDFYNEQFF.

This clonotype was detected many times. V is TRBV30 and J is TRBJ2-5; D is perhaps TRBD1 (6 bases). Per the germline V gene, CDR1 is GTSNPN and CDR2 is SVGIG (reference sequence). The CDR3 length is 13 residues. The V gene lost 0 bases and the J gene lost 4 bases, with 9 bases spanning the gap. CDR3 amino acids: CAWSVQGGETQYF. As DNA, the CDR3 is TGTGCCTGGAGTGTACAGGGCGGAGAGACCCAGTACTTC.